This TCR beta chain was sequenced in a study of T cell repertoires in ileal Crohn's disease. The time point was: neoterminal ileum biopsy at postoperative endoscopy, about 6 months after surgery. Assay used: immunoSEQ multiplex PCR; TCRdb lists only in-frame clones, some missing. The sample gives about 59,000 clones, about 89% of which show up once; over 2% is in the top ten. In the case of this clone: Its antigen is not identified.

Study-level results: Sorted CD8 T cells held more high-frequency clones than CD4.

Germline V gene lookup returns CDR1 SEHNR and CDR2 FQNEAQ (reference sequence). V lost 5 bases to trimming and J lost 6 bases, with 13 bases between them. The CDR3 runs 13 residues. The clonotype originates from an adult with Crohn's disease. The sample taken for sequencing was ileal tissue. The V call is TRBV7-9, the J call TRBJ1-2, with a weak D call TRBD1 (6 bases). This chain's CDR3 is CASSPLYRDGYTF. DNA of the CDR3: TGTGCCAGCAGCCCGCTATACAGGGATGGCTACACCTTC.